The 27 T cell receptor beta chains given below trace back to one sample, sequenced in a study of human T cells and chemical hapten exposure. As to time point: pre-sensitization, week 0. As to treatment: therapeutic diphenylcyclopropenone sensitization with weekly scalp DPC. Each CDR3 protein is one row after TCRdb ran MiXCR on the RACE reads. The sample lists 85,000 to 130,000 distinct CDR3 sequences, approximately 12% occurring once. The sample was whole blood, taken in connection with sensitization to the hapten diphenylcyclopropenone (DPC). Receptors originate from a woman in her fifties or sixties with alopecia areata. Some clones in this sample may be carry-over from other donors' samples.

The chain couples TRBV29-1 to TRBJ2-7, with TRBD2 matching over 9 bases. The V segment lost 4 bases and the J segment 6 bases; nucleotides outside the gene matches: 4. Germline V gives CDR1 SQVTM, CDR2 ANQGSEA. The CDR3 spans 12 residues. CDR3 DNA: TGCAGCGTTGTTTCAGCGGGGGGCGAGCAGTACTTC. Residues: CSVVSAGGEQYF.

This clonotype was seen a handful of times. The V and J genes are TRBV28 and TRBJ1-2; D unresolved. V gave up 6 bases and J gave up 2 bases, with 7 bases separating them. Germline CDR1 reads MDHEN; CDR2 reads SYDVKM. This CDR3 region has 12 residues. The CDR3 DNA sequence: TGTGCCAGCAGCCAGGAGAACTATGGCTACACCTTC. It encodes CASSQENYGYTF.

The V call is TRBV28, the J call TRBJ2-7; 11 bases align to TRBD2. CDR3 size: 15 residues. V lost 4 bases to trimming and J lost 6 bases; unmatched junction nucleotides: 8. The germline CDR1 and CDR2 sequences are MDHEN and SYDVKM. CDR3: CASSSLAGVEREQYF. The DNA of the CDR3 is TGTGCCAGCAGTTCACTAGCGGGAGTGGAGCGCGAGCAGTACTTC.

This clonotype has at least ten counts. The V call is TRBV5-1, the J call TRBJ1-1, with D unresolved. Trimming left V 0 bases short and J 3 bases short, with 12 bases between. Germline V lookup: CDR1 SGHRS, CDR2 YFSETQ. This CDR3 comprises 15 residues. CDR3 residues: CASSLAASSYTEAFF. CDR3 DNA sequence: TGCGCCAGCAGCTTGGCGGCCAGCAGTTACACTGAAGCTTTCTTT.

This sequence joins TRBV28 and TRBJ2-7, with D possibly matching TRBD1 (5 bases). Trimming left V 1 base short and J 7 bases short, with 8 bases between. CDR1 MDHEN and CDR2 SYDVKM come from the germline V gene. The CDR3 consists of 12 residues. This CDR3 reads CASSLFSGEQYF. The DNA for the CDR3 is TGTGCCAGCAGTTTATTCTCAGGGGAGCAGTACTTC.

This clonotype came up a few times. This sequence joins TRBV10-3 and TRBJ2-7; 10 nucleotides match TRBD1. Germline trimming cut 7 bases from V and 2 bases from J; bases unmatched to any gene: 5. Germline V gives CDR1 ENHRY, CDR2 SYGVKD. The CDR3 runs to 14 residues. As DNA, the CDR3 is TGTGCCATCACCCCGGGACAGGGGCCCTACGAGCAGTACTTC. It is translated as CAITPGQGPYEQYF.

The table lists this clonotype with many counts. This chain connects TRBV6-2 or TRBV6-3 to TRBJ2-1; D remains unclear. From germline, CDR1 is MNHEY and CDR2 SVGEGT. The CDR3 contains 16 residues. With 5 bases removed from V and 0 bases from J, the gap between germline ends came to 14 bases. The CDR3 DNA reads as TGTGCCAGCAGTAACGACCCCGATCGCTCCTACAATGAGCAGTTCTTC. Residues: CASSNDPDRSYNEQFF.

In this sample, this clonotype turned up a few times. The genes are TRBV7-2 and TRBJ2-1, with 8 bases that match TRBD2. Trimming cost V 1 base and J 0 bases; bases outside gene matches: 2. The germline V gene encodes CDR1 SGHTA and CDR2 FQGNSA. CDR3 length: 16 amino acids. CDR3 protein: CASSLESGSSYNEQFF. For the CDR3, the DNA is TGTGCCAGCAGCTTAGAAAGCGGGAGCTCCTACAATGAGCAGTTCTTC.

This clonotype was detected only a few times. V is TRBV7-2 and J is TRBJ2-7; 9 nucleotides match TRBD1. Trimming cost V 5 bases and J 4 bases; bases outside gene matches: 9. Per germline, CDR1 SGHTA and CDR2 FQGNSA. This CDR3 is 15 amino acids long. As DNA, the CDR3 is TGTGCCAGCAGCCCCCAGGGGACAGGGAGTTACGAGCAGTACTTC. Translated, it gives CASSPQGTGSYEQYF.

Concerning this clonotype itself: One end of the junction is discordant with germline, which a read error may explain. The rearrangement uses TRBV28 and TRBJ1-5; no clear D gene. CDR1 MDHEN and CDR2 SYDVKM come from the germline V gene. This CDR3 spans 13 amino acids. Here the CDR3 DNA reads TGTGGCAGCAGTCCGCTGGGAGGTCAGCCCCAGCATTTT. Protein: CGSSPLGGQPQHF.

The V and J genes are TRBV6-2 or TRBV6-3 and TRBJ2-1, with 9 bases lining up with TRBD2. CDR3 size: 14 residues. V shed 6 bases, J shed 6 bases, and the junction held 6 bases outside the gene matches. Germline values: CDR1 MNHEY, CDR2 SVGEGT. The CDR3 reads CASSPAGGINEQFF. The CDR3 DNA follows: TGTGCCAGCAGCCCCGCGGGGGGGATCAATGAGCAGTTCTTC.

The chain joins TRBV28 to TRBJ2-7; D is unclear. V lost 7 bases and J lost 1, with 17 bases in between. The CDR3 length is 15 residues. The germline V gene has CDR1 MDHEN and CDR2 SYDVKM. Written as DNA, the CDR3 is TGTGCCAGCACCACCTCCCCAGGTTCTTCCTACGAGCAGTACTTC. Translated: CASTTSPGSSYEQYF.

The table lists this clonotype with many counts. The rearrangement joins TRBV6-2 or TRBV6-3 to TRBJ2-4; D remains unclear. This CDR3 contains 15 residues. V lost 0 bases, J lost 5 bases, and 11 bases lay in between. CDR1 is MNHEY and CDR2 is SVGEGT in the germline V gene. The CDR3 loop reads CASSYSSNSQNIQYF. CDR3 in DNA: TGTGCCAGCAGTTACTCGAGTAACAGCCAAAACATTCAGTACTTC.

This clonotype was detected ten times or more. The DNA for the CDR3 is TGTGCCAGCAGCTTTTTTATTCGGGGGCTTTCCCAAGAGACCCAGTACTTC. Translating it yields CASSFFIRGLSQETQYF. The chain links TRBV5-4 to TRBJ2-5, with D possibly called TRBD1 or TRBD2 (6 bases each). V lost 2 bases and J lost 1, with 18 bases in between. CDR1 SGHNT and CDR2 YYREEE come from the germline V gene (reference sequence). The CDR3 runs to 17 residues. Looking up the rest from reference TRBV5-4 and TRBJ2-5 gives the full variable domain: ETGVTQSPTHLIKTRGQQVTLRCSSQSGHNTVSWYQQALGQGPQFIFQYYREEENGRGNFPPRFSGLQFPNYSSELNVNALELDDSALYLCASSFFIRGLSQETQYFGPGTRLLVL.

Many counts were recorded for this clonotype. V and J are TRBV7-8 and TRBJ2-5, with 7 bases identical to TRBD2. Germline V CDR1 and CDR2: SGHVS, FQNEAQ. This CDR3 is 16 amino acids long. Losses at the gene ends were 5 bases for V and 1 base for J; bases not matched to a gene: 10. Here the CDR3 reads CASSRTGTTSQETQYF. The CDR3 DNA reads as TGTGCCAGCAGCCGAACCGGGACTACCTCCCAAGAGACCCAGTACTTC. The full variable domain, its missing parts supplied by reference TRBV7-8 and TRBJ2-5, is GAGVSQSPRYKVAKRGQDVALRCDPISGHVSLFWYQQALGQGPEFLTYFQNEAQLDKSGLPSDRFFAERPEGSVSTLKIQRTQQEDSAVYLCASSRTGTTSQETQYFGPGTRLLVL.

This clonotype was counted between two and nine times. V and J are TRBV6-6 and TRBJ1-2, with 7 nucleotides matching TRBD1. The J segment lost 6 bases and the V segment lost 10 bases, leaving 20 bases of the junction unmatched. CDR3 length equals 16 residues. CDR1 and CDR2 from the germline V gene are MNHNY and SVGAGI (reference sequence). This chain's CDR3 is CATFRAGGFFGNGYTF. The CDR3 DNA reads TGTGCCACCTTTAGGGCAGGGGGGTTTTTCGGTAATGGCTACACCTTC.

The chain recombines TRBV7-2 with TRBJ2-1; 10 bases line up with TRBD2. Germline V CDR1 and CDR2: SGHTA, FQGNSA. This CDR3 contains 16 residues. V was clipped by 5 bases and J by 6 bases; unmatched bases: 10. CDR3 bases: TGTGCCAGCAGCGCCAGCGGGGGGGCCTTTTTCAATGAGCAGTTCTTC. As protein: CASSASGGAFFNEQFF.

This clonotype showed up many times. The chain combines TRBV10-2 with TRBJ2-7; no firm D call. Trimming took off 3 bases at V and 3 bases at J, with 9 bases between the two ends. The CDR3 consists of 13 residues. Germline CDR1 and CDR2: WSHSY and SAAADI. CDR3 nucleotides: TGCGCCAGCAGTGATCAGGCCCGCTACGAGCAGTACTTC. Protein product: CASSDQARYEQYF.

The chain joins TRBV24-1 to TRBJ2-5; possibly TRBD1 or TRBD2 for D (5 bases each). CDR1 is KGHDR and CDR2 is SFDVKD in the germline V gene. Deletions cut 3 bases from V and 1 base from J, with 11 bases between. The CDR3 has 15 amino acids. CDR3 sequence: CATSDPAGSQETQYF. For the CDR3, the DNA is TGTGCCACCAGTGATCCCGCAGGGAGCCAAGAGACCCAGTACTTC.

J is TRBJ2-3 and V is TRBV5-6, with TRBD1 as a possible D gene (6 bases). V lost 4 bases to trimming and J lost 3 bases, with 9 bases between them. This CDR3 has 13 amino acids. Germline V gives CDR1 SGHDT, CDR2 YYEEEE. The DNA of the CDR3 is TGTGCCAGCAGCCGGCAGGGGACAGATACGCAGTATTTT. It yields the protein CASSRQGTDTQYF.

This clonotype was detected only a few times. The chain is built from TRBV11-2 and TRBJ2-1, with D perhaps matching TRBD1 (6 bases). CDR1 is SGHAT and CDR2 is FQNNGV in the germline V gene. Trimming pared 1 base from V and 9 bases from J, leaving 19 bases between. The CDR3 sequence is 16 residues long. The CDR3 region is CASSLAQGRGSIEQFF. DNA of the CDR3: TGTGCCAGCAGCTTAGCTCAGGGCAGGGGTTCTATTGAGCAGTTCTTC.

On this clonotype itself: Mismatch with germline at one junction end may stem from a read error. The chain employs TRBV3-1 and TRBJ2-7, with no clear D. The CDR3 sequence is 13 residues long. Germline V CDR1 and CDR2: LGHDT, YNNKEL (reference sequence). This CDR3 is CAISSFPSHEQYF. CDR3 sequence (DNA): TGTGCCATCAGCTCCTTCCCGAGCCACGAGCAGTACTTC.

This clonotype was counted at least ten times. This chain joins TRBV29-1 and TRBJ2-7, with 7 bases matching TRBD1. The V segment lost 7 bases and the J segment 1 base; nucleotides outside the gene matches: 7. The germline V gene has CDR1 SQVTM and CDR2 ANQGSEA. This CDR3 spans 13 amino acids. DNA for the CDR3: TGCAGCGCCCGCACAGGGGATTCCTACGAGCAGTACTTC. Protein: CSARTGDSYEQYF.

This clonotype turned up a few times. V gene TRBV5-5 combines with J gene TRBJ1-4; TRBD1 matches 7 bases. The CDR3 contains 16 residues. Germline V gene sequence: CDR1 SGHKS, CDR2 YYEKEE (reference sequence). V shed 3 bases, J shed 3 bases, and the junction held 8 bases outside the gene matches. The CDR3 bases are TGTGCCAGCAGCTCGGGACAGTCTAACCCTAATGAAAAACTGTTTTTT. Translating it yields CASSSGQSNPNEKLFF.

This clonotype was seen only a few times. The chain carries TRBV6-6 and TRBJ1-5; tentative D call: TRBD1 (5 bases). Germline CDR1 and CDR2: MNHNY and SVGAGI (reference sequence). The CDR3 loop spans 15 amino acids. V was trimmed by 5 bases and J by 7 bases, leaving 18 bases between them. The CDR3 is CASSGGRLPGQPQHF. DNA for the CDR3: TGTGCCAGCAGTGGGGGAAGGCTCCCTGGGCAGCCCCAGCATTTT.

Only a few counts were recorded for this clonotype. The V call is TRBV7-9, the J call TRBJ1-4; no clear D. The ends were cut back, 4 bases at V and 10 bases at J, with 13 bases in the middle. This CDR3 region has 13 residues. Germline CDR1 is SEHNR and CDR2 is FQNEAQ (reference sequence). The CDR3 reads CASSSQSRVKLFF. The CDR3, as DNA: TGTGCCAGCAGCTCTCAGTCCCGGGTAAAACTGTTTTTT.

In its sample, this clonotype was seen a few times. J is TRBJ2-1 and V is TRBV18, with D possibly matching TRBD2 (6 bases). This CDR3 contains 16 residues. V was shortened by 0 bases and J by 3 bases, with 12 bases between the two germline ends. The V gene's germline CDR1 is KGHSH and CDR2 LQKENI. CDR3 coding DNA: TGTGCCAGCTCACCACCGGGCGGGGCAGTCTACAATGAGCAGTTCTTC. Protein: CASSPPGGAVYNEQFF.